A selection of T cell receptor beta chains follows, all from one sample in a study of beta chain features in type 1 diabetes. The table came from immunoSEQ multiplex PCR; TCRdb's copy has only in-frame clones and leaves some out. Here the sample spans about 160,000 clones, 9% to 12% being singletons. Specimen: central memory CD4+ T cells from blood. The receptors were sampled from a man in his thirties or forties with type 1 diabetes. Both conserved end residues are part of each CDR3. A D gene is named only where the DNA matches it firmly. Clone size appears in some rows only: once, few, many, or a class for an expanded clone.

few | TRBJ2-1 | TRBD2 | TRBV5-1 | TGCGCCAGCTCCCAGCTAAGCCTAGCGGGAGGCAATGAGCAGTTCTTC | CASSQLSLAGGNEQFF
few | TRBJ2-7 | - | TRBV25-1 | TGTGCCAGCAGTGCCTCCGGGGGGCACGAGCAGTACTTC | CASSASGGHEQYF
few | TRBJ1-1 | - | TRBV27 | TGTGCCAGCAGTGGGGGGGGGAGTGAAGCTTTCTTT | CASSGGGSEAFF
few | TRBJ1-1 | - | TRBV2 | TGTGCCAGCGCCCCAGTCAGGAGGGACACTGAAGCTTTCTTT | CASAPVRRDTEAFF
few | TRBJ2-1 | TRBD1 | TRBV29-1 | TGCAGCGTTGGGGAGACAGGGGGCCGTTCATACAATGAGCAGTTCTTC | CSVGETGGRSYNEQFF
- | TRBJ2-5 | - | TRBV11-2 | TGTGCCAGCAGCTTAGGCACTAATAGGGAGACCCAGTACTTC | CASSLGTNRETQYF
- | TRBJ1-1 | - | TRBV30 | TGTGCCTGGGGACAGATAGGGCTCGGCACTGAAGCTTTCTTT | CAWGQIGLGTEAFF
few | TRBJ2-1 | - | TRBV9 | TGTGCCAGCAGCGTAGCATACGGGAGCTACAATGAGCAGTTCTTC | CASSVAYGSYNEQFF
few | TRBJ1-2 | TRBD1 | TRBV4-2 | TGTGCCAGCAGCCAAGGGGACAGGATCGTTCTTGGCTACACCTTC | CASSQGDRIVLGYTF
few | TRBJ2-7 | TRBD2 | TRBV28 | TGTGCCAGCAGTAAGGGACTAGCCAACAGGGAGCAGTACTTC | CASSKGLANREQYF
- | TRBJ2-7 | TRBD2 | TRBV5-1 | TGCGCCAGCAGCTTGGATGGTAGCGGGAGCTACGAGCAGTACTTC | CASSLDGSGSYEQYF
- | TRBJ2-6 | - | TRBV13 | TGTGCCAGCACGACCAGGGAGGCCAACGTCCTGACTTTC | CASTTREANVLTF
- | TRBJ2-5 | TRBD2 | TRBV30 | TGTGCCTGGAGGGATCTAGGGAGGGGAGAGACCCAGTACTTC | CAWRDLGRGETQYF
- | TRBJ2-5 | - | TRBV5-1 | TGCGCCAGCAGCTTGGCCACAGTCCAAGAGACCCAGTACTTC | CASSLATVQETQYF
few | TRBJ2-1 | - | TRBV2 | TGTGCCAGCACGGCTAGCCGGTACAATGAGCAGTTCTTC | CASTASRYNEQFF
many | TRBJ2-1 | TRBD2 | TRBV7-9 | TGTGCCAGCAGCTTAGCGGCTAGCGGGAGGGCGGGGGAGCAGTTCTTC | CASSLAASGRAGEQFF